The clone carrying this TCR beta chain was picked up a small number of times. Its cognate antigen is unknown. TCRdb used MiXCR to reprocess the 5' RACE reads, holding one entry per CDR3 protein. This table has about 90,000 distinct CDR3 sequences, roughly 8.8% appearing once. This sample is part of a study of CD8 T cells in ankylosing spondylitis. Findings and caveats of the study: One TCR beta motif, made up of under ten highly homologous variants, appeared characteristic of ankylosing spondylitis blood.

There are 16 residues in the CDR3. Looked up from germline, CDR1 is MNHEY and CDR2 is SMNVEV (reference sequence). The germline V and J ends were trimmed by 6 bases and 2 bases, with 20 bases remaining between them. The sequenced sample was blood, either unsorted or a sorted T cell fraction (not recorded which). The source of this sequence is a male donor with ankylosing spondylitis. The chain links TRBV27 to TRBJ2-7; tentatively, D is TRBD1 or TRBD2 (5 bases each). CDR3 amino acids: CASSIGAETAPYEQYF. Here the CDR3 DNA reads TGTGCCAGCAGCATTGGAGCGGAGACAGCCCCCTACGAGCAGTACTTC.